This T cell receptor beta chain was found in a study of cytomegalovirus exposure and HLA in healthy donors. V gave up 5 bases and J gave up 3 bases; unmatched junction bases: 3. In germline, CDR1 is SGHTA, CDR2 FQGNSA. The CDR3 spans 14 residues. Study-level points and caveats: Later analysis demonstrated an association between a missense DCLRE1C variant and TCR beta V- and J-gene trimming. Earlier analysis yielded a pattern in which most TCR beta V segments were productive about 90% or about 30% of the time. Analysis performed later found more than 15,000 TCR beta sequences associated with HLA alleles at 0.05 false discovery rate.

The PCR contained 60 Vbeta and 13 Jbeta primers. TCRdb's table, derived via immunoSEQ multiplex PCR, lists solely in-frame clones and lacks some. The table records approximately 110,000 clones, about four fifths of them present only once. About this clone itself: What it binds is not known.

This sequence joins TRBV7-2 and TRBJ1-5, with 8 bases that match TRBD1. The sequence was obtained from a man aged 25 to 45 in good health and CMV-seronegative. Sequenced sample: PBMCs. Here the CDR3 DNA reads TGTGCCAGCAGCCAGGACAGGGCCAATCAGCCCCAGCATTTT. Its translation is CASSQDRANQPQHF.